There are a few counts of the clone carrying this T cell receptor (beta chain). Its antigen is as yet unknown. This sample stems from a study of CD8+ T cells in alopecia areata. The CDR3 sequence is 13 residues long. Germline CDR1 and CDR2: SQVTM and ANQGSEA. Trimming pared 4 bases from V and 0 bases from J, leaving 10 bases between. Separation by sorting yielded CD4+ and CD8+ T cells from PBMCs. Extracted RNA was reverse transcribed, and the resulting cDNA served as sequencing template. Produced via immunoSEQ multiplex PCR; TCRdb's table is partial and in-frame only. Of roughly 150,000 clones in the sample, 50% to 65% are singletons; the top ten hold 4.5% to 5%. Study-wide points: In lesional scalp, particularly from alopecia totalis/universalis, clonality was higher than in normal scalp. Sequencing of scalp samples also captures resident alphabeta T cells of normal skin.

J is TRBJ2-7 and V is TRBV29-1; D perhaps matches TRBD2 (6 bases). The source of this sequence is a human donor in good health. The sample taken for sequencing was CD4+ T cells sorted from blood. The CDR3 bases are TGCAGCGTTGGGGGGGTCCTCTCCTACGAGCAGTACTTC. Translation: CSVGGVLSYEQYF.